This T cell receptor beta chain was captured by sequencing in a study of blood T cell repertoires in COVID-19. Study summary: Sample material is recorded as cDNA or gDNA derived from T cells, B-cell-depleted T cells, or PBMCs.

The study counted Cohort 3 donors as recovered given two negative PCRs, clearance, or symptom resolution. With 3 bases removed from V and 7 bases from J, the gap between germline ends came to 13 bases. This CDR3 has 15 amino acids. Germline V gives CDR1 SGHDN, CDR2 FVKESK. How the authors handled the data: Reference gene primer amplification in the assay estimated nucleated cell counts. The assay was immunoSEQ multiplex PCR, and TCRdb's table has in-frame clones only and misses some. That table is the source of V, J and clone size, and D and trimming were worked out from the DNA. The sample yields some 490,000 clones, 88% seen once.

The chain combines TRBV14 with TRBJ1-6; TRBD1 is a possible D gene (6 bases). Sequences were obtained from PBMCs or T cells enriched from blood (not recorded which). The clonotype originates from a woman aged 60-75 years who had recovered from COVID-19. The CDR3 DNA reads TGTGCCAGCAGCCAGGACAGCCGGGGAAATTCACCCCTCCACTTT. Its translation is CASSQDSRGNSPLHF.